This TCR beta chain was identified during a study of T cells in Graves' hyperthyroidism and ophthalmopathy. Study-wide results and caveats: Ophthalmopathy got predicted by the model a median roughly 6.4 months before its onset.

TCR beta CDR3 regions were amplified from RNA transcripts. A set of HTBI primers served as the primers for a first-round RT-PCR of the TCR CDR3. In TCRdb, the multiplex PCR reads were re-called with MiXCR into one record per CDR3 protein. The top ten hold 28% of the sample, which has roughly 400,000 distinct CDR3 sequences, 11% to 15% seen once. Pregnant or lactating patients were excluded, as were those with uncontrolled infection or other autoimmune disease. The diagnoses drew upon clinical symptoms, serum thyroxine and TRAb, thyroid ultrasound and orbital computed tomography. This clonotype was seen at least ten times. Its specificity is unknown. V lost 0 bases and J lost 2, with 15 bases in between. The germline CDR1 and CDR2 sequences are SGDLS and YYNGEE. CDR3 length: 16 residues.

The chain uses TRBV9 and TRBJ2-7; D possibly corresponds to TRBD2 (6 bases). The source is a man aged 45-65 years with Graves' ophthalmopathy. The sample was blood. The CDR3 spells CASSVAVSSAPYEQYF. The CDR3, as DNA: TGTGCCAGCAGCGTAGCTGTCTCTAGCGCGCCCTACGAGCAGTACTTC. Complete variable domain (other parts from reference TRBV9 and TRBJ2-7): DSGVTQTPKHLITATGQRVTLRCSPRSGDLSVYWYQQSLDQGLQFLIQYYNGEERAKGNILERFSAQQFPDLHSELNLSSLELGDSALYFCASSVAVSSAPYEQYFGPGTRLTVT.